Below, one TCR beta chain is given with its context. Sequenced by immunoSEQ multiplex PCR; TCRdb stores in-frame clones only, minus some. The sample comprises 25,000 to 30,000 clones, nearly 80% of which are singletons, and approximately 2.2% rests with the top ten. Germline values: CDR1 SGHNT, CDR2 YYREEE (reference sequence). There are 13 residues in the CDR3. V was pared by 4 bases and J by 12 bases, with 16 bases between. This sample is drawn from a study of regulatory dendritic cells for organ transplantation. The rearrangement joins TRBV5-4 to TRBJ1-4; D is ambiguous. The sequence derives from a human donor in good health. Sequencing used memory CD4+ T cells from blood. Specified subset: CD45RO+ memory T cells. CDR3 residues: CASSPTLGKELFF. CDR3 bases: TGTGCCAGCAGCCCAACCCTGGGTAAGGAACTGTTTTTT. Filled out from reference TRBV5-4 and TRBJ1-4, the complete variable domain reads ETGVTQSPTHLIKTRGQQVTLRCSSQSGHNTVSWYQQALGQGPQFIFQYYREEENGRGNFPPRFSGLQFPNYSSELNVNALELDDSALYLCASSPTLGKELFFGSGTQLSVL.